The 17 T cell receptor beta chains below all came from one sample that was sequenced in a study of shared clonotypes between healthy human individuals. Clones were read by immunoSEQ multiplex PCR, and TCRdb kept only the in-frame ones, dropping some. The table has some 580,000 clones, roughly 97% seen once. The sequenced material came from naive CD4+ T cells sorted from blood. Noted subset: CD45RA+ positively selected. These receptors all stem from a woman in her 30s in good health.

The CDR3 region has the DNA TGTGCCAGCAGCTTAGAATTGGTAGGGGATCCCCGCTCTGGGGCCAACGTCCTGACTTTC. Translating it yields CASSLELVGDPRSGANVLTF. This rearrangement joins TRBV11-2 to TRBJ2-6, with D perhaps TRBD1 (5 bases). Per the germline V gene, CDR1 is SGHAT and CDR2 is FQNNGV. The V gene lost 0 bases and the J gene lost 0 bases, with 18 bases spanning the gap. The CDR3 extends over 20 amino acids.

CDR3 DNA sequence: TGTGCCTGGAGGGACAGACTCCGTCTTTTGGAGCAGTACTTC. It translates to CAWRDRLRLLEQYF. The gene calls are TRBV30 and TRBJ2-7; possibly TRBD1 for D (6 bases). CDR3 length: 14 residues. CDR1 is GTSNPN and CDR2 is SVGIG in the germline V gene (reference sequence). Deletions cut 3 bases from V and 7 bases from J, with 19 bases between.

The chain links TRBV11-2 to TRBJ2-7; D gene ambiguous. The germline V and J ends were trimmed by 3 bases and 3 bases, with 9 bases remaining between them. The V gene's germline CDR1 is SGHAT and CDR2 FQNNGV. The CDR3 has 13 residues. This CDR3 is CASSFQRYYEQYF. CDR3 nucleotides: TGTGCCAGCAGCTTCCAGAGATACTACGAGCAGTACTTC.

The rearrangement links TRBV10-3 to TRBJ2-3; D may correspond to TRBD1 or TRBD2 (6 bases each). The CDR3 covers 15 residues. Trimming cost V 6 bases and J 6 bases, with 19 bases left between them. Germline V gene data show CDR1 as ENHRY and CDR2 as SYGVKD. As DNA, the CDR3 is TGTGCCATCAGGGGGGAACCGGGGGCCACGGATACGCAGTATTTT. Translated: CAIRGEPGATDTQYF.

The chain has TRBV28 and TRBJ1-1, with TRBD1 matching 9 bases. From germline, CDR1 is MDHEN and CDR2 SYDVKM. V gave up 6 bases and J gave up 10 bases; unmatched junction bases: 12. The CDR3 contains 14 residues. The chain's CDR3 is CASSQEGVQGAAFF. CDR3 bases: TGTGCCAGCAGCCAGGAGGGGGTACAGGGGGCAGCTTTCTTT.

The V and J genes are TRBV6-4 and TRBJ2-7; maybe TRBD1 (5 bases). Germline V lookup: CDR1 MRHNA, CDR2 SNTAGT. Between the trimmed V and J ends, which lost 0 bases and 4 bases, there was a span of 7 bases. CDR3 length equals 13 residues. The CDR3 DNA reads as TGTGCCAGCAGTGACTCTAAGGGGTACGAGCAGTACTTC. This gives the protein CASSDSKGYEQYF.

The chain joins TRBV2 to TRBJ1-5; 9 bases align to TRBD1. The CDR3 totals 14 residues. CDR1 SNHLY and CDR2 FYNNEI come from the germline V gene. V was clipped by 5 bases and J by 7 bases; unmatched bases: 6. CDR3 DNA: TGTGCCAGCAGTCTAGACAGGGGGAACCAGCCCCAGCATTTT. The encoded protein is CASSLDRGNQPQHF.

The CDR3: CASREGLQETQYF. In DNA form, the CDR3 reads TGTGCCAGCAGGGAGGGACTTCAAGAGACCCAGTACTTC. The chain is built from TRBV2 and TRBJ2-5, with D perhaps TRBD2 (6 bases). Germline V gene sequence: CDR1 SNHLY, CDR2 FYNNEI. CDR3 length equals 13 residues. V shed 6 bases and J shed 2 bases, with 10 bases lying between them.

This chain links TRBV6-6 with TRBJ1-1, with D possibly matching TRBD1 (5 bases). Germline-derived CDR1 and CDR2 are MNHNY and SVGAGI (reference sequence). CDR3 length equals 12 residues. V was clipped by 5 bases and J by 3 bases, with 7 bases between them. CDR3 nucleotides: TGTGCCAGCAGTATCAGGGACACTGAAGCTTTCTTT. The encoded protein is CASSIRDTEAFF.

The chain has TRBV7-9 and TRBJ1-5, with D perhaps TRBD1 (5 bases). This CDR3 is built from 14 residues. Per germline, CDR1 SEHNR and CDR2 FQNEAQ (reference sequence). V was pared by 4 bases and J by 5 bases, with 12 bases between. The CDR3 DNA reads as TGTGCCAGCAGCTCGGGGACCGGGCATCAGCCCCAGCATTTT. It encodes CASSSGTGHQPQHF.

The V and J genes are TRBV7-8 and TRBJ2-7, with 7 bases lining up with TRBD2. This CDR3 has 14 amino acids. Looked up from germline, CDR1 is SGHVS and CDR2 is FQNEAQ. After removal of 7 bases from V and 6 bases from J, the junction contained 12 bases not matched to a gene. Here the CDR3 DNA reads TGTGCCAGCACTTTGACGAGCGGGATCGGCGAGCAGTACTTC. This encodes CASTLTSGIGEQYF.

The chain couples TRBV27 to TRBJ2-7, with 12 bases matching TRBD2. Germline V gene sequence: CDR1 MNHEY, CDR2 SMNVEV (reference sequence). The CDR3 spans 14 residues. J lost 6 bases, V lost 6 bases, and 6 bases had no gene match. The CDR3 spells CASSPSGLAGEQYF. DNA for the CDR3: TGTGCCAGCAGCCCCTCGGGACTAGCGGGCGAGCAGTACTTC.

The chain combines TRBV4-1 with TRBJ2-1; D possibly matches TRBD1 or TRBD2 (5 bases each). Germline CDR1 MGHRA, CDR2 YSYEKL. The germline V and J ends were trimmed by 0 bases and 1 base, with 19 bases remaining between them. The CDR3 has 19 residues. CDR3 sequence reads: CASSQEFFGAGRSYNEQFF. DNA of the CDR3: TGCGCCAGCAGCCAAGAGTTTTTTGGGGCGGGTCGGTCCTACAATGAGCAGTTCTTC.

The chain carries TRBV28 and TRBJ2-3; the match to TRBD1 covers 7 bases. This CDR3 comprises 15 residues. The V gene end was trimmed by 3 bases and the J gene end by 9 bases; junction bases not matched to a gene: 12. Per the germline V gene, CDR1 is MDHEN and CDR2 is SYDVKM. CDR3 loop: CASSFSLAGGDTQYF. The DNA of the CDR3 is TGTGCCAGCAGTTTCTCATTGGCAGGGGGTGACACGCAGTATTTT.

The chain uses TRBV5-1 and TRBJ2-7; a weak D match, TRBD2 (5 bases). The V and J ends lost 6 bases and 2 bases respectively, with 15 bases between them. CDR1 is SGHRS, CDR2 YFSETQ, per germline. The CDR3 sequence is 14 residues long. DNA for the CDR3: TGCGCCAGCAACCCCTCGGGGTCAGCCTACGAGCAGTACTTC. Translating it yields CASNPSGSAYEQYF.

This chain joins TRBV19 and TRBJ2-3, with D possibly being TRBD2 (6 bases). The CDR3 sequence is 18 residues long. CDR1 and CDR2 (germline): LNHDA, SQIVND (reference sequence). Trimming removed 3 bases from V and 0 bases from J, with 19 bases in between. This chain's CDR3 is CASSMGFGRETSTDTQYF. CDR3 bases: TGTGCCAGTAGTATGGGGTTCGGGCGGGAAACTAGCACAGATACGCAGTATTTT.

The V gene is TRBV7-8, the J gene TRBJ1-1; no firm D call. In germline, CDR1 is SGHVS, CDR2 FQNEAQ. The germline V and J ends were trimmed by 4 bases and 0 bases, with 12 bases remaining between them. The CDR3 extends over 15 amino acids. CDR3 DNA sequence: TGTGCCAGCAGCTCCCGAACGCTTTTGAACACTGAAGCTTTCTTT. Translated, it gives CASSSRTLLNTEAFF.